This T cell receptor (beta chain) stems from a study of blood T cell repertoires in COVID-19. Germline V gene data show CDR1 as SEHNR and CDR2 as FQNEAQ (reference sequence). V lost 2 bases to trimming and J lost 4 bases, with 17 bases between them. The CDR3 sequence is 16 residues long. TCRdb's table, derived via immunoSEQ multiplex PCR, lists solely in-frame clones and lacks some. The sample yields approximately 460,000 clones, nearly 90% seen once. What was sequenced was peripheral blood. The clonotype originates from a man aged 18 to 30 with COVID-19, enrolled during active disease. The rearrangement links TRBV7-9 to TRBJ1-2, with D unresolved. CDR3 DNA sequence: TGTGCCAGCAGCTTATTGCCAGGCGACACCTCCTATGGCTACACCTTC. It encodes CASSLLPGDTSYGYTF.